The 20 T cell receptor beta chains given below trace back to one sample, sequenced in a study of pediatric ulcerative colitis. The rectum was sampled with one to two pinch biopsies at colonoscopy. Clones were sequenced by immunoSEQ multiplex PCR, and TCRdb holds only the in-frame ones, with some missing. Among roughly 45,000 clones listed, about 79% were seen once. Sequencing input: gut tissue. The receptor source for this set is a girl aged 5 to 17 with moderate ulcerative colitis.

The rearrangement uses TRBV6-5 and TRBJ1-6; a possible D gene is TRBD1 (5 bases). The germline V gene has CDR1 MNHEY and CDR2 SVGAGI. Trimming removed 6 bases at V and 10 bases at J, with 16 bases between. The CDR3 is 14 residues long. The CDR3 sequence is CASRGVRSQSPLHF. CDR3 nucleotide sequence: TGTGCCAGCAGGGGGGTAAGGTCCCAGTCACCCCTCCACTTT.

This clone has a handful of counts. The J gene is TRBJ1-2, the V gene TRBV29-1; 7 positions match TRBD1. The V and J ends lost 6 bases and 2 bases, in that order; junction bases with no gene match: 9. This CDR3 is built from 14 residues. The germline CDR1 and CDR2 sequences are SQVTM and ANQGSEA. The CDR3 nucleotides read TGCAGCGTGGACCCGGGACAGCAAAACTATGGCTACACCTTC. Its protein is CSVDPGQQNYGYTF.

The CDR3 nucleotides are TGTGCCAGTAGTATAGTTACAGGGGGAGCTTTCTTT. As protein: CASSIVTGGAFF. This chain links TRBV19 with TRBJ1-1; 8 bases are a match to TRBD1. V gave up 1 base and J gave up 10 bases; unmatched junction bases: 2. The CDR3 sequence is 12 residues long. The germline CDR1 and CDR2 sequences are LNHDA and SQIVND (reference sequence).

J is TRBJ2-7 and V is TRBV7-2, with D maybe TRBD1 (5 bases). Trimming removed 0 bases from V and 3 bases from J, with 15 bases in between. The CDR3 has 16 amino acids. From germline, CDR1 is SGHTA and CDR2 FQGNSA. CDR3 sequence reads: CASSLAARTSIYEQYF. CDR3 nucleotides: TGTGCCAGCAGCTTAGCGGCCCGGACATCAATCTACGAGCAGTACTTC.

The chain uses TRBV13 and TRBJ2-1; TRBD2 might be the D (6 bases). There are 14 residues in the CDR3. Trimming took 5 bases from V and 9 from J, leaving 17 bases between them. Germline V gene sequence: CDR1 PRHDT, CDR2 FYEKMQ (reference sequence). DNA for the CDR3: TGTGCCAGCAGCGTAGTCGGGACTCCGGGTGAGCAGTTCTTC. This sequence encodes CASSVVGTPGEQFF.

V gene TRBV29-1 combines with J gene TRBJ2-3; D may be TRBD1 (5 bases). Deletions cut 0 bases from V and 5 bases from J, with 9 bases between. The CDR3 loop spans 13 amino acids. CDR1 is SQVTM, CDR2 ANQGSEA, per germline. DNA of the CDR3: TGCAGCGTTGAAGATCCTCAGGGAGATACGCAGTATTTT. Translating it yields CSVEDPQGDTQYF.

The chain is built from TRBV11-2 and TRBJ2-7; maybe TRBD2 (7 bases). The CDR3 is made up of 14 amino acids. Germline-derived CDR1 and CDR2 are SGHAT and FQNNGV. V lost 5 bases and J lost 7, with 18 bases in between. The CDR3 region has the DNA TGTGCCAGCAGCCCCGGGGGGCGGGCTGGGGAGCAGTACTTC. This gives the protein CASSPGGRAGEQYF.

The DNA of the CDR3 is TGTGCCAGTAGTATAGAACTGGCAGCCCCAACGACTCAGCCCCAGCATTTT. Amino acids: CASSIELAAPTTQPQHF. The V and J genes are TRBV19 and TRBJ1-5; D gene unclear. Germline V gene sequence: CDR1 LNHDA, CDR2 SQIVND (reference sequence). CDR3 size: 17 residues. V was shortened by 0 bases and J by 6 bases, with 18 bases between the two germline ends.

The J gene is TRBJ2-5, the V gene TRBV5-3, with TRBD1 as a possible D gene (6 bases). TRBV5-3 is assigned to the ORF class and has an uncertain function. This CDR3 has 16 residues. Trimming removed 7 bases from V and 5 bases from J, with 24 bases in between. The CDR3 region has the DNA TGTGCCAGACCCTCCAACCTGGCAGGGGTTGGCGAGACCCAGTACTTC. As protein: CARPSNLAGVGETQYF.

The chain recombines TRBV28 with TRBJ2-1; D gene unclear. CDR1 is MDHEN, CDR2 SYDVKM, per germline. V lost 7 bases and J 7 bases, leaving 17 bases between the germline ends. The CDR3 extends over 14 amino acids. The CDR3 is CASKSRSLQNEQFF. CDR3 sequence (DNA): TGTGCCAGCAAGTCCAGGAGCCTCCAGAATGAGCAGTTCTTC. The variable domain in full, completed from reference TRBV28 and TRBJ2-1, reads DVKVTQSSRYLVKRTGEKVFLECVQDMDHENMFWYRQDPGLGLRLIYFSYDVKMKEKGDIPEGYSVSREKKERFSLILESASTNQTSMYLCASKSRSLQNEQFFGPGTRLTVL.

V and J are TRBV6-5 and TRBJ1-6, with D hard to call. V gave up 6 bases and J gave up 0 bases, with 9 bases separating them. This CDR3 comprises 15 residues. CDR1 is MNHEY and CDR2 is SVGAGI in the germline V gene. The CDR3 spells CASRLESSYNSPLHF. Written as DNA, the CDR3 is TGTGCCAGCAGGCTAGAGAGCTCCTATAATTCACCCCTCCACTTT.

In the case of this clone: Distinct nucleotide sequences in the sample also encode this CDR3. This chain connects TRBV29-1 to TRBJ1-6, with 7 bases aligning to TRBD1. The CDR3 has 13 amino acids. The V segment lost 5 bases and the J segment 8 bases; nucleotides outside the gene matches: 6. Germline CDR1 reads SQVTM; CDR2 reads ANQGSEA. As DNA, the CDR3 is TGCAGCGTTAGGACAGGAGGGGATTCACCCCTCCACTTT. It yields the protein CSVRTGGDSPLHF. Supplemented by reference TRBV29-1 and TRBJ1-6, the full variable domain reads SAVISQKPSRDICQRGTSLTIQCQVDSQVTMMFWYRQQPGQSLTLIATANQGSEATYESGFVIDKFPISRPNLTFSTLTVSNMSPEDSSIYLCSVRTGGDSPLHFGNGTRLTVT.

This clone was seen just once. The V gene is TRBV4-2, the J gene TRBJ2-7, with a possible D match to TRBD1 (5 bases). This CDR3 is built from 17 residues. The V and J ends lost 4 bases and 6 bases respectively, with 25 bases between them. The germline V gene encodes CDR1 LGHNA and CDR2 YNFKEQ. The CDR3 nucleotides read TGTGCCAGCAGCCTGCGGCCCTCGGACAAAGGGGCTTTCGAGCAGTACTTC. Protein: CASSLRPSDKGAFEQYF.

CDR3 bases: TGTGCCAGCAGTTTATCAGGGAATCAGCCCCAGCATTTT. As protein: CASSLSGNQPQHF. The V gene is TRBV27, the J gene TRBJ1-5; no firm D call. Germline values: CDR1 MNHEY, CDR2 SMNVEV (reference sequence). CDR3 length: 13 amino acids. V lost 0 bases to trimming and J lost 4 bases, with 4 bases between them.

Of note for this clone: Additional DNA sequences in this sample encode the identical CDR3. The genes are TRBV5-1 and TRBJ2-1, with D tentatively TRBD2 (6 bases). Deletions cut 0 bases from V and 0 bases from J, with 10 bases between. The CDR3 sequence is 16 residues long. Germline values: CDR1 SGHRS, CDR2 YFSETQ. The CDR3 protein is CASSLVAESSYNEQFF. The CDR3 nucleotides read TGCGCCAGCAGCTTGGTAGCGGAGAGCTCCTACAATGAGCAGTTCTTC. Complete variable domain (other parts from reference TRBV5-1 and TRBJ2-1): KAGVTQTPRYLIKTRGQQVTLSCSPISGHRSVSWYQQTPGQGLQFLFEYFSETQRNKGNFPGRFSGRQFSNSRSEMNVSTLELGDSALYLCASSLVAESSYNEQFFGPGTRLTVL.

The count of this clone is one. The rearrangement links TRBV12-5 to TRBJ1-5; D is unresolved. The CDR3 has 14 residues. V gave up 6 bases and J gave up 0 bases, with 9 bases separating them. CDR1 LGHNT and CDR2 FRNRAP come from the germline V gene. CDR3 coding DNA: TGTGCTAGTGGCCCGGACGGTAGCAATCAGCCCCAGCATTTT. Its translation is CASGPDGSNQPQHF.

Here the CDR3 DNA reads TGTGCCAGCAGACCCGGACTAGCGGGTCCTGATACGCAGTATTTT. This codes for CASRPGLAGPDTQYF. The chain recombines TRBV2 with TRBJ2-3; TRBD2 agrees at 11 bases. The ends lost 6 bases at V and 6 bases at J; junction bases unmatched: 8. This CDR3 contains 15 residues. Looked up from germline, CDR1 is SNHLY and CDR2 is FYNNEI.

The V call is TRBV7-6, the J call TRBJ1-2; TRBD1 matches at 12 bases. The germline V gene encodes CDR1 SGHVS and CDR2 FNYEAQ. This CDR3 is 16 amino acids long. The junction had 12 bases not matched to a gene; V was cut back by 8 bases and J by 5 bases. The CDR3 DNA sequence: TGTGCCAGCTCCCCCGCGGGACAGGGGGCGCGGTATGGCTACACCTTC. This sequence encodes CASSPAGQGARYGYTF.

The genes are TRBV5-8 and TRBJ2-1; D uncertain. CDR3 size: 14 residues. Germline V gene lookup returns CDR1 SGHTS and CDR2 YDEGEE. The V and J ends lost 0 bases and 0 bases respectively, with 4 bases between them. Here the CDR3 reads CASSLGLSYNEQFF. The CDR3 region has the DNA TGTGCCAGCAGCTTGGGTCTCTCCTACAATGAGCAGTTCTTC. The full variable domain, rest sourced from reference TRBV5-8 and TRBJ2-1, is EAGVTQSPTHLIKTRGQQATLRCSPISGHTSVYWYQQALGLGLQFLLWYDEGEERNRGNFPPRFSGRQFPNYSSELNVNALELEDSALYLCASSLGLSYNEQFFGPGTRLTVL.

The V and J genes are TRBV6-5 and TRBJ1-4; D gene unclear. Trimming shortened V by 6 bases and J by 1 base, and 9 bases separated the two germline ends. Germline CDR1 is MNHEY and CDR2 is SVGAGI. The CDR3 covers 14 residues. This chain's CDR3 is CASSPTVTNEKLFF. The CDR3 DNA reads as TGTGCCAGCAGCCCTACGGTAACTAATGAAAAACTGTTTTTT.